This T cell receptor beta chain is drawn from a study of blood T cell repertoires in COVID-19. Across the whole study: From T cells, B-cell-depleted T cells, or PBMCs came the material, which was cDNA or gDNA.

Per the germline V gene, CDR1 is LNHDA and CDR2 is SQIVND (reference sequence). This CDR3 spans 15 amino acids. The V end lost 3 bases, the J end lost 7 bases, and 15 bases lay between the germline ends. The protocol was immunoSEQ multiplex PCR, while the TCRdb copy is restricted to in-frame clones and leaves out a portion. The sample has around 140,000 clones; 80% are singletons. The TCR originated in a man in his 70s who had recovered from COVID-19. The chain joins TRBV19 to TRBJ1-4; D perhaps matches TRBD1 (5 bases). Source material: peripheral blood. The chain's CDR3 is CASSMGLLLGEKLFF. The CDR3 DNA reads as TGTGCCAGTAGTATGGGGCTGCTCCTAGGTGAAAAACTGTTTTTT.